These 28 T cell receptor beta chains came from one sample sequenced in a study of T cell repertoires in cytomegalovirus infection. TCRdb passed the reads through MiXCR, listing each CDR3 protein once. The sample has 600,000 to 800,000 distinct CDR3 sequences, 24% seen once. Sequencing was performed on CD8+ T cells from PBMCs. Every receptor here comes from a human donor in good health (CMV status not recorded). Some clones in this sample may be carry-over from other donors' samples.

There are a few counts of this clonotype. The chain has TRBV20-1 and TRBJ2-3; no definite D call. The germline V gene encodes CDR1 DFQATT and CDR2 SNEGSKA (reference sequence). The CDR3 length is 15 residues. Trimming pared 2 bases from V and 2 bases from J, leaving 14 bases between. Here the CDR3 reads CSARRWPILTDTQYF. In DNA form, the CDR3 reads TGCAGTGCTAGACGATGGCCAATACTCACAGATACGCAGTATTTT.

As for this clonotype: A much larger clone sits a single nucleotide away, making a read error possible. DNA of the CDR3: TGTGCCAGCAGCGACATAGGGTCTGAAGCTTTCTTT. The encoded protein is CASSDIGSEAFF. The gene calls are TRBV7-6 and TRBJ1-1; no firm D call. Germline CDR1 is SGHVS and CDR2 is FNYEAQ. The CDR3 runs to 12 residues. V was cut by 5 bases and J by 6 bases, with 10 bases left in between.

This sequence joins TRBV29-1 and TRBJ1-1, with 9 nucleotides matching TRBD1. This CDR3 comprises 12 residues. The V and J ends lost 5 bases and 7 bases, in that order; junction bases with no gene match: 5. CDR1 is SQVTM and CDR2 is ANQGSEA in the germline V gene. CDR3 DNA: TGCAGCGTTACAGGGGGCGCGGATGAAGCTTTCTTT. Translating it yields CSVTGGADEAFF.

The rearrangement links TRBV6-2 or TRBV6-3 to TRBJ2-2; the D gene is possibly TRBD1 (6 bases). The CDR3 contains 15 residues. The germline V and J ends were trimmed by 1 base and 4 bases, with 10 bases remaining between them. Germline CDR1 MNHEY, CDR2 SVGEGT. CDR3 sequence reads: CASSYWGHATGELFF. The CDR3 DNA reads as TGTGCCAGCAGTTACTGGGGGCACGCCACCGGGGAGCTGTTTTTT.

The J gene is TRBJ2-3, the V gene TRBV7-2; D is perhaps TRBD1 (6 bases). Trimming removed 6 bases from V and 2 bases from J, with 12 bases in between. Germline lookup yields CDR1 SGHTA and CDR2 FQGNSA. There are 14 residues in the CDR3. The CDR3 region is CASSLDRHTDTQYF. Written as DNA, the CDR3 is TGTGCCAGCAGTCTGGACAGACACACAGATACGCAGTATTTT.

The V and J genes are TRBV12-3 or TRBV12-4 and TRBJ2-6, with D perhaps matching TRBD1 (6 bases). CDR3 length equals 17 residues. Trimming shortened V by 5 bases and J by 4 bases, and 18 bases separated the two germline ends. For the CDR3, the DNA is TGTGCCAGCAGTCCACTTGCGGACAGTCTGGGGGCCAACGTCCTGACTTTC. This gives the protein CASSPLADSLGANVLTF.

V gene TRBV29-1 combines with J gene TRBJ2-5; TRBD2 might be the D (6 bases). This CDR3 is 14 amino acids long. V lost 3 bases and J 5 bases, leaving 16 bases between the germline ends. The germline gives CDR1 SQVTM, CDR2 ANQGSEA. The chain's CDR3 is CSVDPGLSVETQYF. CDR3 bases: TGCAGCGTTGACCCGGGACTTTCTGTGGAGACCCAGTACTTC.

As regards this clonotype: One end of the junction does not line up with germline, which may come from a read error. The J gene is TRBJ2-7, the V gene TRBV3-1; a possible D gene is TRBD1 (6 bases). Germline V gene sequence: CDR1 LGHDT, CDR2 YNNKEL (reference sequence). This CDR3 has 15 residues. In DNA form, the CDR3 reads TGTGCCAACAGCCAGAAGAGCCAGGGGCCGTACGAGCAGTACTTC. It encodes CANSQKSQGPYEQYF.

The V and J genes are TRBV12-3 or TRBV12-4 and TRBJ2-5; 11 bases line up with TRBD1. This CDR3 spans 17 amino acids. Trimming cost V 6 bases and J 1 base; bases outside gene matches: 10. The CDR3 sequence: CASSRTGGVFPQETQYF. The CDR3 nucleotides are TGTGCCAGCAGCCGGACAGGGGGCGTCTTTCCCCAAGAGACCCAGTACTTC.

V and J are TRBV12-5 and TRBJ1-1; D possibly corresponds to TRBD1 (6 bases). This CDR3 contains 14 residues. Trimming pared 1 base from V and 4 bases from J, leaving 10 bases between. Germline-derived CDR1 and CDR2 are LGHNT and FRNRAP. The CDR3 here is CASGLGGGATEAFF. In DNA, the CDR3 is TGTGCTAGTGGTTTGGGGGGGGGCGCCACTGAAGCTTTCTTT.

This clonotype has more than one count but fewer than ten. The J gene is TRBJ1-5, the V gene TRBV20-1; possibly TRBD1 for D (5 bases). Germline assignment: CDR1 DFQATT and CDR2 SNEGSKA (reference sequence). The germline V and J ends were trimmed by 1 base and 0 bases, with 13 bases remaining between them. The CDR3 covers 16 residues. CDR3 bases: TGCAGTGCTAGAGGTCAGGGAAGCGGTAGCAATCAGCCCCAGCATTTT. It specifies CSARGQGSGSNQPQHF.

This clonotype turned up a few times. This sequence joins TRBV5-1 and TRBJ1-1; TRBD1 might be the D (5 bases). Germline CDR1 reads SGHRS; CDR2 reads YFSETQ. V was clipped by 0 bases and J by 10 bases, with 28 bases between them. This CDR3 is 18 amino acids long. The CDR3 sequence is CASSLVSRDLNPELGAFF. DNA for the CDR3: TGCGCCAGCAGCTTGGTCTCCAGGGACCTTAACCCAGAACTTGGAGCTTTCTTT. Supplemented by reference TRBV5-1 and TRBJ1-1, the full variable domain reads KAGVTQTPRYLIKTRGQQVTLSCSPISGHRSVSWYQQTPGQGLQFLFEYFSETQRNKGNFPGRFSGRQFSNSRSEMNVSTLELGDSALYLCASSLVSRDLNPELGAFFGQGTRLTVV.

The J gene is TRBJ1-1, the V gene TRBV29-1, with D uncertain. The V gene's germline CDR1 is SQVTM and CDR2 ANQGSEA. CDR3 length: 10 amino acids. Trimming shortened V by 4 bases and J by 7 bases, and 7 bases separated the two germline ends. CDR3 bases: TGCAGCGTTGGCGGAATTGAAGCTTTCTTT. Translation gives CSVGGIEAFF.

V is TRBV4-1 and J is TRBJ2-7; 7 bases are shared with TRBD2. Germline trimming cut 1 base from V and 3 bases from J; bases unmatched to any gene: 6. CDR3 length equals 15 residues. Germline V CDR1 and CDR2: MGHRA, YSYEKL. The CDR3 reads CASSQGLSGGYEQYF. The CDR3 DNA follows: TGCGCCAGCAGCCAAGGATTATCGGGGGGCTACGAGCAGTACTTC.

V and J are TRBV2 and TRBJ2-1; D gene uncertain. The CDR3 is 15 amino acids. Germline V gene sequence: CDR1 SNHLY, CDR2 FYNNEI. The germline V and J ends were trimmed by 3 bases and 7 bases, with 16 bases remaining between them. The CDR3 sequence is CASSERHGDRNEQFF. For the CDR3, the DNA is TGTGCCAGCAGTGAGAGACATGGGGATAGGAATGAGCAGTTCTTC.

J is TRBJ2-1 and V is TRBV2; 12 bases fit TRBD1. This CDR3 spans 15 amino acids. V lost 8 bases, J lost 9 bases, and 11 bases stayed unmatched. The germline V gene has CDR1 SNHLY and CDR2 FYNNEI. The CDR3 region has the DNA TGTGCCAGCGGGCCCCTTGGGACAGGGGGCAGTGAGCAGTTCTTC. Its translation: CASGPLGTGGSEQFF.

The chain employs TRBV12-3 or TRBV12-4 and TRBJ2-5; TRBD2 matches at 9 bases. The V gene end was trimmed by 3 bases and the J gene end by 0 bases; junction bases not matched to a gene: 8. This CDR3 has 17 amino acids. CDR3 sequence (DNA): TGTGCCAGCAGTTTGTGGTCTAGCGGGGAGTACCAAGAGACCCAGTACTTC. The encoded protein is CASSLWSSGEYQETQYF.

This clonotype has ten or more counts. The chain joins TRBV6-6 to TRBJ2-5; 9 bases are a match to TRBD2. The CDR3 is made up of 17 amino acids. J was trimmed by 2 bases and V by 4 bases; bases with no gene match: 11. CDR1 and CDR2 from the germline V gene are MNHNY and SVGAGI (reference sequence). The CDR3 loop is CASSSHEASGDQETQYF. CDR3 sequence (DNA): TGTGCCAGCAGTTCCCACGAGGCTAGCGGGGATCAAGAGACCCAGTACTTC.

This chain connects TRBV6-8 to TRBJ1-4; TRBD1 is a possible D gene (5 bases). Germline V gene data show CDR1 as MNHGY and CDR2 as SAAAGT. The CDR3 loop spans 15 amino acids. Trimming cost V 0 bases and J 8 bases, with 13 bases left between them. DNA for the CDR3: TGTGCCAGCAGTTACTCGAATCTGGAGGGGGAAAAACTGTTTTTT. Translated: CASSYSNLEGEKLFF.

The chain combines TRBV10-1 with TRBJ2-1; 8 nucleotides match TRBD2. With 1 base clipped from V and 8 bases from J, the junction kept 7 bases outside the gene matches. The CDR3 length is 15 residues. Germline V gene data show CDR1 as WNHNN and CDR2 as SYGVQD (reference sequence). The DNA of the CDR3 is TGCGCCAGCAGTGAGTACGGGACTAGTCTAGATGAGCAGTTCTTC. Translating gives CASSEYGTSLDEQFF.

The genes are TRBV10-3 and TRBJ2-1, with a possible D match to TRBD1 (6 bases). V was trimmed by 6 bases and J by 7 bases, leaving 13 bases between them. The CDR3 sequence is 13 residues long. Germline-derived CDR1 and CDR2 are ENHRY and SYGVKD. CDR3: CAIRTDSSNEQFF. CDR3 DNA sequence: TGTGCCATCAGGACGGACAGCTCAAATGAGCAGTTCTTC.

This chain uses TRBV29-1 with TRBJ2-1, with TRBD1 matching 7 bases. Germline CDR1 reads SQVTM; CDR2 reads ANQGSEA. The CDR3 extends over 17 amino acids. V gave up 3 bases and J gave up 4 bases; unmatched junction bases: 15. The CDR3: CSVEGVIRDRAYNEQFF. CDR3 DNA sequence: TGCAGCGTTGAGGGAGTTATCAGGGACAGAGCTTACAATGAGCAGTTCTTC.

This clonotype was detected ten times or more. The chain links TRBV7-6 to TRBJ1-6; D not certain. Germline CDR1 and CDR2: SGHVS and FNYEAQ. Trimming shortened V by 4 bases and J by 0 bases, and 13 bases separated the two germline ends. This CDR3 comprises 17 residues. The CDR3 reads CASSSVPISSYNSPLHF. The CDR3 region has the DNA TGTGCCAGCAGCTCCGTCCCGATTAGCTCCTATAATTCACCCCTCCACTTT.

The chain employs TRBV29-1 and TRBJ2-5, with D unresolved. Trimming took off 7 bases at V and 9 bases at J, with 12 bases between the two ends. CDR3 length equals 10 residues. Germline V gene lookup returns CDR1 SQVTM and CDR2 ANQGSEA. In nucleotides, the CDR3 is TGCAGCGCCCCACACAAGGCCCAGTACTTC. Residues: CSAPHKAQYF. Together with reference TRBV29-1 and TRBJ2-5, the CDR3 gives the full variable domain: SAVISQKPSRDICQRGTSLTIQCQVDSQVTMMFWYRQQPGQSLTLIATANQGSEATYESGFVIDKFPISRPNLTFSTLTVSNMSPEDSSIYLCSAPHKAQYFGPGTRLLVL.

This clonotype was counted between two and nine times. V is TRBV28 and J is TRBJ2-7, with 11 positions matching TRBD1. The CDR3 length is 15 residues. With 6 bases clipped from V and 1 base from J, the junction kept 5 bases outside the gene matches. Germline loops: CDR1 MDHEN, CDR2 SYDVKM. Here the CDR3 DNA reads TGTGCCAGCAGGAGGACAGGGGGCAGGTCCTACGAGCAGTACGTC. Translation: CASRRTGGRSYEQYV.

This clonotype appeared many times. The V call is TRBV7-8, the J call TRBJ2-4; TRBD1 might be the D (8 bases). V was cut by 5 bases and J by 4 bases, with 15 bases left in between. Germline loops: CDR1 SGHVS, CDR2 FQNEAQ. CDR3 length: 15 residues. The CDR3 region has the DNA TGTGCCAGCAGCCCAACAGGGGGGGATAAAAACATTCAGTACTTC. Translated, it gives CASSPTGGDKNIQYF.

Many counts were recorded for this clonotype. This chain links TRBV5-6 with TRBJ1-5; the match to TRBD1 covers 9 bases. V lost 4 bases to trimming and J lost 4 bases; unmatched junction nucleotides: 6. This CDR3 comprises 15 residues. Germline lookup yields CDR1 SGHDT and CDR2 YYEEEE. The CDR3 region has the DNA TGTGCCAGCAGCCTCGGACAGGGGCGGAATCAGCCCCAGCATTTT. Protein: CASSLGQGRNQPQHF.

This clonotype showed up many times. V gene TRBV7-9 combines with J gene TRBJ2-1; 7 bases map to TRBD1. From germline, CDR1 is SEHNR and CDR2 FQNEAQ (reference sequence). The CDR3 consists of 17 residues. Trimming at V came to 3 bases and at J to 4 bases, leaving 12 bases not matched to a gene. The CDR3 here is CASSFPGQLRLYNEQFF. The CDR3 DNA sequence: TGTGCCAGCAGCTTCCCGGGACAGCTTCGACTTTACAATGAGCAGTTCTTC. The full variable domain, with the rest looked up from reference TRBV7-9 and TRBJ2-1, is DTGVSQNPRHKITKRGQNVTFRCDPISEHNRLYWYRQTLGQGPEFLTYFQNEAQLEKSRLLSDRFSAERPKGSFSTLEIQRTEQGDSAMYLCASSFPGQLRLYNEQFFGPGTRLTVL.